The clone carrying this T cell receptor (beta chain) has ten or more counts. Antigen specificity is unknown. Unsorted libraries were generated from 2 million PBMCs held at -80 degrees C. The sample is drawn from a study of neurological immune-mediated disorders. Study-wide findings and caveats: Phylogenetic grouping put 18 of 34 multiple sclerosis patients' repertoires into one related-CDR3 cluster, a possible signature.

5'RACE employing 10-nucleotide random UMIs yielded the cDNA. MiXCR was run by TCRdb on the 5' RACE reads, yielding one entry per CDR3 protein. The profile covers more than 50,000 distinct CDR3 sequences, with less than 5.5% appearing a single time and 2.5% to 3% taken by the ten largest. In germline, CDR1 is GTSNPN, CDR2 SVGIG (reference sequence). The CDR3 length is 14 residues. Trimming cost V 5 bases and J 4 bases; bases outside gene matches: 9. V usage is TRBV30 and J usage is TRBJ2-7; 9 bases agree with TRBD2. The TCR comes from a woman aged 25 to 39 with multiple sclerosis. Material: PBMCs. The CDR3 DNA sequence: TGTGCCTGGGTGCCAGCGGGGGGTCGGTACGAGCAGTACTTC. Encoded protein: CAWVPAGGRYEQYF.